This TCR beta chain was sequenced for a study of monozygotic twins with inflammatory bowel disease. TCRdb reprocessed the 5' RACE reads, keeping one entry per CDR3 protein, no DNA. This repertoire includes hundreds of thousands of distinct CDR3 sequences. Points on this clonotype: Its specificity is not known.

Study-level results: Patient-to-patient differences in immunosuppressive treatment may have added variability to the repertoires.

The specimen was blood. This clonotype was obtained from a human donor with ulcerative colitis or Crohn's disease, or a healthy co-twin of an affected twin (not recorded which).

This CDR3 reads CSGRDQKNIQYF. This rearrangement joins TRBV20-1 to TRBJ2-4; lacking DNA, the TRBD2 call made by TCRdb goes unchecked. CDR1 DFQATT and CDR2 SNEGSKA come from the germline V gene (reference sequence). CDR3 length equals 12 residues.